What follows are 27 T cell receptor beta chains derived from one specimen sequenced in a study of shared clonotypes between healthy human individuals. The data were produced by immunoSEQ multiplex PCR, yet TCRdb's version contains in-frame clones alone and is incomplete. The data contain about 660,000 clones, approximately 79% of them seen just once; the ten biggest clones take up over 1.5%. Sample: memory CD4+ T cells sorted from blood. The subset denotes: CD45RA-negative fraction. The receptors were gathered from a woman aged 25 to 39 in good health.

The V and J genes are TRBV5-1 and TRBJ2-3; D is perhaps TRBD1 or TRBD2 (6 bases each). The CDR3 consists of 15 residues. The V end was cut by 6 bases, the J end by 2 bases, with 16 bases between. From germline, CDR1 is SGHRS and CDR2 YFSETQ. The CDR3 nucleotides read TGCGCCAGCAATTTTGGCGGGACAATCACAGATACGCAGTATTTT. It encodes CASNFGGTITDTQYF. Supplemented by reference TRBV5-1 and TRBJ2-3, the full variable domain reads KAGVTQTPRYLIKTRGQQVTLSCSPISGHRSVSWYQQTPGQGLQFLFEYFSETQRNKGNFPGRFSGRQFSNSRSEMNVSTLELGDSALYLCASNFGGTITDTQYFGPGTRLTVL.

The chain employs TRBV7-6 and TRBJ2-2; D remains ambiguous. This CDR3 spans 13 amino acids. Deletions cut 6 bases from V and 1 base from J, with 6 bases between. Per germline, CDR1 SGHVS and CDR2 FNYEAQ. DNA of the CDR3: TGTGCCAGCAGGAGCAGGAACACCGGGGAGCTGTTTTTT. It translates to CASRSRNTGELFF.

This clone was counted ten times or more. This chain links TRBV25-1 with TRBJ1-5; D gene uncertain. Per the germline V gene, CDR1 is MGHDK and CDR2 is SYGVNS. CDR3 length: 13 amino acids. The ends were cut back, 4 bases at V and 3 bases at J, with 7 bases in the middle. CDR3 protein: CASSGRANQPQHF. The CDR3 DNA is TGTGCCAGCAGTGGCAGAGCCAATCAGCCCCAGCATTTT.

V is TRBV30 and J is TRBJ2-7; 9 nucleotides align to TRBD1. V dropped 3 bases and J dropped 5; count of bases not matched to a gene: 5. The CDR3 totals 13 residues. The germline CDR1 and CDR2 sequences are GTSNPN and SVGIG (reference sequence). As DNA, the CDR3 is TGTGCCTGGAGACAGGGGGCTAAGGACGAGCAGTACTTC. Protein product: CAWRQGAKDEQYF. The full variable domain, completed using reference TRBV30 and TRBJ2-7, is SQTIHQWPATLVQPVGSPLSLECTVEGTSNPNLYWYRQAAGRGLQLLFYSVGIGQISSEVPQNLSASRPQDRQFILSSKKLLLSDSGFYLCAWRQGAKDEQYFGPGTRLTVT.

As regards this clone: A much larger clone differs from this one at a single base, so this may be a read error. The chain is built from TRBV5-1 and TRBJ2-1; 9 positions match TRBD1. V was clipped by 0 bases and J by 4 bases; unmatched bases: 2. The CDR3 length is 15 residues. CDR1 and CDR2 (germline): SGHRS, YFSETQ. DNA of the CDR3: TGCGCCAGCAGCTTGGGGGACAGGGCTTACAATGAGCAGTTCTTC. Translated: CASSLGDRAYNEQFF.

As regards this clone: A much more abundant neighbour one base away suggests this may be a read error. Other DNA sequences in the same sample also yield this CDR3. V gene TRBV2 combines with J gene TRBJ2-1; the match to TRBD2 covers 11 bases. The V segment lost 6 bases and the J segment 0 bases; nucleotides outside the gene matches: 1. CDR3 length equals 15 residues. Germline V lookup: CDR1 SNHLY, CDR2 FYNNEI. In DNA form, the CDR3 reads TGTGCCAGCAGCACTAGCGGGAGCTCCTACAATGAGCAGTTCTTC. Protein: CASSTSGSSYNEQFF.

The rearrangement uses TRBV5-1 and TRBJ2-3; 9 bases agree with TRBD2. V dropped 4 bases and J dropped 4; count of bases not matched to a gene: 7. The CDR3 is 15 residues long. The germline V gene encodes CDR1 SGHRS and CDR2 YFSETQ. The CDR3, as DNA: TGCGCCAGCAGCGTTAGCGGGAGTAGGGCAGATACGCAGTATTTT. It translates to CASSVSGSRADTQYF.

The CDR3 spells CASSAWITAYEQYF. The CDR3 DNA reads as TGTGCCAGCAGTGCTTGGATTACCGCCTACGAGCAGTACTTC. The chain joins TRBV2 to TRBJ2-7; D gene uncertain. The V gene lost 4 bases and the J gene lost 2 bases, with 12 bases spanning the gap. The CDR3 is made up of 14 amino acids. Germline CDR1 and CDR2: SNHLY and FYNNEI.

This clone was seen only once. The chain links TRBV5-6 to TRBJ1-5; perhaps TRBD1 as D (6 bases). The CDR3 sequence is 15 residues long. V was trimmed by 0 bases and J by 1 base, leaving 8 bases between them. The germline CDR1 and CDR2 sequences are SGHDT and YYEEEE. The CDR3 spells CASSLAGASNQPQHF. The CDR3 nucleotides read TGTGCCAGCAGCTTGGCAGGGGCGAGCAATCAGCCCCAGCATTTT.

The chain combines TRBV28 with TRBJ1-1; 11 nucleotides line up with TRBD1. The germline V gene has CDR1 MDHEN and CDR2 SYDVKM. The CDR3 extends over 12 amino acids. V lost 5 bases to trimming and J lost 10 bases; unmatched junction nucleotides: 3. DNA for the CDR3: TGTGCCAGCAGTCCCGGGACAGGGGGAGCTTTCTTT. It codes for CASSPGTGGAFF.

The chain employs TRBV29-1 and TRBJ2-1; no clear D. The germline gives CDR1 SQVTM, CDR2 ANQGSEA. CDR3 length equals 12 residues. V gave up 4 bases and J gave up 9 bases, with 13 bases separating them. The CDR3: CSVGSRNGEQFF. As DNA, the CDR3 is TGCAGCGTTGGCTCGAGAAATGGTGAGCAGTTCTTC.

This chain uses TRBV7-3 with TRBJ1-1; D remains unclear. V lost 5 bases, J lost 1 base, and 8 bases lay in between. The CDR3 is 13 residues long. The germline V gene has CDR1 SGHTA and CDR2 FQGTGA. The CDR3, as DNA: TGTGCCAGCAGCGGCGGGAGGAACACTGAAGCTTTCTTT. Amino acids: CASSGGRNTEAFF.

The gene calls are TRBV7-2 and TRBJ2-1, with 8 bases fitting TRBD2. J lost 12 bases, V lost 5 bases, and 18 bases had no gene match. Looked up from germline, CDR1 is SGHTA and CDR2 is FQGNSA. CDR3 length: 16 amino acids. The CDR3, as DNA: TGTGCCAGCAGCCCCCGCCAACTGAGCGGGAGCGGGGGGCAGTTCTTC. It codes for CASSPRQLSGSGGQFF.

This chain's CDR3 is CASSLTGTRDEQYF. The CDR3 region has the DNA TGCGCCAGCAGCCTTACCGGGACTAGGGACGAGCAGTACTTC. This sequence joins TRBV5-1 and TRBJ2-7; 8 nucleotides agree with TRBD2. CDR1 is SGHRS and CDR2 is YFSETQ in the germline V gene. The CDR3 covers 14 residues. V shed 4 bases, J shed 5 bases, and the junction held 8 bases outside the gene matches.

The rearrangement uses TRBV5-1 and TRBJ2-1; D unclear. Germline V gives CDR1 SGHRS, CDR2 YFSETQ. This CDR3 spans 13 amino acids. Trimming shortened V by 4 bases and J by 3 bases, and 8 bases separated the two germline ends. CDR3 bases: TGCGCCAGCAGCCACCAAGTCTACAATGAGCAGTTCTTC. It is translated as CASSHQVYNEQFF.

The rearrangement uses TRBV21-1 and TRBJ2-3. TRBV21-1 constitutes a pseudogene. The CDR3 covers 16 residues. The CDR3 DNA is TGTGCCAGCAGCTTCGAGGGGCCGGGTGGCACAGATACGCAGTATTTT. It specifies CASSFEGPGGTDTQYF.

Note on this clone: Other DNA variants within this sample encode the same CDR3. The rearrangement links TRBV5-1 to TRBJ2-1; TRBD2 agrees at 7 bases. From germline, CDR1 is SGHRS and CDR2 YFSETQ. CDR3 length: 15 residues. J lost 1 base, V lost 4 bases, and 5 bases had no gene match. The DNA for the CDR3 is TGCGCCAGCAGCGAAGCTAGCGGTTCCTACAATGAGCAGTTCTTC. Encoded protein: CASSEASGSYNEQFF. The variable domain in full, completed from reference TRBV5-1 and TRBJ2-1, reads KAGVTQTPRYLIKTRGQQVTLSCSPISGHRSVSWYQQTPGQGLQFLFEYFSETQRNKGNFPGRFSGRQFSNSRSEMNVSTLELGDSALYLCASSEASGSYNEQFFGPGTRLTVL.

V and J are TRBV25-1 and TRBJ2-3; 9 nucleotides align to TRBD1. Trimming cost V 3 bases and J 2 bases; bases outside gene matches: 6. Germline CDR1 reads MGHDK; CDR2 reads SYGVNS. The CDR3 spans 16 residues. The CDR3 protein is CASSEDRGHYTDTQYF. CDR3 bases: TGTGCCAGCAGTGAGGACAGGGGACACTACACAGATACGCAGTATTTT.

The chain carries TRBV11-2 and TRBJ2-1; D is undetermined. Between the trimmed V and J ends, which lost 3 bases and 0 bases, there was a span of 9 bases. Germline V CDR1 and CDR2: SGHAT, FQNNGV. CDR3 size: 15 residues. As DNA, the CDR3 is TGTGCCAGCAGCTTTTTACCAAGCTCCTACAATGAGCAGTTCTTC. Translated, it gives CASSFLPSSYNEQFF.

The chain carries TRBV28 and TRBJ2-5; 9 nucleotides match TRBD2. This CDR3 is built from 19 residues. The junction had 20 bases not matched to a gene; V was cut back by 4 bases and J by 5 bases. CDR1 is MDHEN and CDR2 is SYDVKM in the germline V gene. The CDR3 loop reads CASSSRRTSATPSRETQYF. The DNA for the CDR3 is TGTGCCAGCAGTTCTCGAAGGACTAGCGCTACACCGAGTCGGGAGACCCAGTACTTC. The whole variable domain, remainder taken from reference TRBV28 and TRBJ2-5, is DVKVTQSSRYLVKRTGEKVFLECVQDMDHENMFWYRQDPGLGLRLIYFSYDVKMKEKGDIPEGYSVSREKKERFSLILESASTNQTSMYLCASSSRRTSATPSRETQYFGPGTRLLVL.

Concerning this clone itself: The same CDR3 is also encoded by other DNA sequences in this sample. This chain joins TRBV18 and TRBJ1-4, with D unresolved. CDR3 size: 13 residues. CDR1 and CDR2 (germline): KGHSH, LQKENI. Deletions cut 3 bases from V and 7 bases from J, with 9 bases between. CDR3 in amino acids: CASSPRTGEKLFF. The CDR3, as DNA: TGTGCCAGCTCACCCCGGACGGGTGAAAAACTGTTTTTT. The full variable domain, with the rest looked up from reference TRBV18 and TRBJ1-4, is NAGVMQNPRHLVRRRGQEARLRCSPMKGHSHVYWYRQLPEEGLKFMVYLQKENIIDESGMPKERFSAEFPKEGPSILRIQQVVRGDSAAYFCASSPRTGEKLFFGSGTQLSVL.

The chain recombines TRBV4-1 with TRBJ2-1, with no clear D. The ends were cut back, 3 bases at V and 6 bases at J, with 12 bases in the middle. CDR1 and CDR2 (germline): MGHRA, YSYEKL. The CDR3 sequence is 14 residues long. Here the CDR3 reads CASSHPLYRNEQFF. The CDR3, as DNA: TGCGCCAGCAGCCATCCCCTCTACCGCAATGAGCAGTTCTTC.

V is TRBV4-2 and J is TRBJ1-4, with D maybe TRBD1 (6 bases). The V end lost 0 bases, the J end lost 7 bases, and 15 bases lay between the germline ends. Germline values: CDR1 LGHNA, CDR2 YNFKEQ. This CDR3 has 16 amino acids. The CDR3 nucleotides are TGTGCCAGCAGCCAAGAAGGAGACAGGCGAGGTGAAAAACTGTTTTTT. It codes for CASSQEGDRRGEKLFF.

The chain carries TRBV10-1 and TRBJ2-1, with 8 bases lining up with TRBD2. The V gene end was trimmed by 6 bases and the J gene end by 0 bases; junction bases not matched to a gene: 10. This CDR3 spans 17 amino acids. Germline V gene lookup returns CDR1 WNHNN and CDR2 SYGVQD (reference sequence). CDR3 nucleotides: TGCGCCAGCAGCCCCGTCCCGGGGACTAGCTCCTACAATGAGCAGTTCTTC. This codes for CASSPVPGTSSYNEQFF.

The chain recombines TRBV5-1 with TRBJ2-1; TRBD2 matches at 12 bases. The V gene's germline CDR1 is SGHRS and CDR2 YFSETQ. The trim removed 0 bases at V and 8 bases at J, leaving 6 bases unmatched. This CDR3 contains 16 residues. Written as DNA, the CDR3 is TGCGCCAGCAGCTTGGCCCTAGCGGGAGGGCCCGATGAGCAGTTCTTC. Amino acid sequence: CASSLALAGGPDEQFF.

The chain is built from TRBV19 and TRBJ2-3; 9 nucleotides match TRBD2. This CDR3 contains 17 residues. Unmatched junction bases numbered 12, after V lost 8 bases and J lost 0 bases. Germline CDR1 reads LNHDA; CDR2 reads SQIVND (reference sequence). CDR3 loop: CASGGGSGSLSTDTQYF. In nucleotides, the CDR3 is TGTGCCAGTGGCGGGGGTAGCGGGAGTCTTAGCACAGATACGCAGTATTTT.

The chain links TRBV20-1 to TRBJ1-1; TRBD1 might be the D (6 bases). The CDR3 length is 11 residues. CDR1 and CDR2 (germline): DFQATT, SNEGSKA (reference sequence). V lost 3 bases to trimming and J lost 10 bases, with 12 bases between them. Here the CDR3 reads CSARGAVGAFF. The CDR3 region has the DNA TGCAGTGCTAGGGGGGCGGTCGGAGCTTTCTTT.